This T cell receptor (beta chain) derives from a study of cytomegalovirus exposure and HLA in healthy donors. J gave up 8 bases and V 4 bases, and 15 bases lay outside the gene matches. This CDR3 is 17 amino acids long. Germline V gene data show CDR1 as SGHRS and CDR2 as YFSETQ. The PCR used 60 Vbeta and 13 Jbeta primers. This table comes from immunoSEQ multiplex PCR, and its TCRdb copy is limited to in-frame clones, with some not included. The table shows some 140,000 clones, with around 80% occurring only once. The material sequenced was PBMCs. The chain employs TRBV5-1 and TRBJ1-4, with 9 bases lining up with TRBD1. This TCR was sampled from a male donor in good health and CMV-seropositive. The CDR3 spells CASSGGGTGGGGEKLFF. The CDR3 DNA is TGCGCCAGCAGCGGGGGGGGAACAGGGGGCGGCGGCGAAAAACTGTTTTTT. The variable domain in full, with the rest retrieved from reference TRBV5-1 and TRBJ1-4, is KAGVTQTPRYLIKTRGQQVTLSCSPISGHRSVSWYQQTPGQGLQFLFEYFSETQRNKGNFPGRFSGRQFSNSRSEMNVSTLELGDSALYLCASSGGGTGGGGEKLFFGSGTQLSVL.